A single sample gave rise to the 15 T cell receptor beta chains below, sequenced in a study of CD8 T cells in ankylosing spondylitis. MiXCR, run by TCRdb on the 5' RACE reads, gives a single entry per CDR3 protein. In the table there are 200,000 to 250,000 distinct CDR3 sequences, 15% to 20% of which are singletons. Findings and limits, study-wide: Blood from ankylosing spondylitis patients appeared to carry a characteristic roughly 8-variant TCR beta motif.

These receptors have no known antigen. What was sequenced was blood, either unsorted or a sorted T cell fraction (not recorded which). The receptors shown here come from a male donor with ankylosing spondylitis.

The chain links TRBV9 to TRBJ1-1, with D unresolved. There are 13 residues in the CDR3. The germline CDR1 and CDR2 sequences are SGDLS and YYNGEE. Trimming stripped 0 bases from V and 6 bases from J, with 9 bases between. CDR3 protein: CASSVVGGAEAFF. The CDR3 DNA reads as TGTGCCAGCAGCGTAGTGGGTGGGGCTGAAGCTTTCTTT. Variable domain in full (rest from reference TRBV9 and TRBJ1-1): DSGVTQTPKHLITATGQRVTLRCSPRSGDLSVYWYQQSLDQGLQFLIQYYNGEERAKGNILERFSAQQFPDLHSELNLSSLELGDSALYFCASSVVGGAEAFFGQGTRLTVV.

In this sample, this clonotype turned up a few times. The rearrangement links TRBV7-9 to TRBJ1-5; D call uncertain. CDR1 and CDR2 from the germline V gene are SEHNR and FQNEAQ (reference sequence). V lost 4 bases and J 5 bases, leaving 15 bases between the germline ends. The CDR3 is 15 amino acids. The CDR3 DNA is TGTGCCAGCAGCTCTTTGACACCTGCGGATCAGCCCCAGCATTTT. This gives the protein CASSSLTPADQPQHF.

This clonotype came up a few times. A read error may account for a junction end that differs from germline. The genes are TRBV5-6 and TRBJ1-1; D ambiguous. Per germline, CDR1 SGHDT and CDR2 YYEEEE. The CDR3 sequence is 13 residues long. This CDR3 is CASRLAGNTEAFF. As DNA, the CDR3 is TGTGCCAGCAGATTGGCAGGGAACACTGAAGCTTTCTTT.

The chain combines TRBV7-9 with TRBJ2-4; D remains ambiguous. Trimming cost V 6 bases and J 1 base, with 19 bases left between them. From germline, CDR1 is SEHNR and CDR2 FQNEAQ (reference sequence). This CDR3 has 17 residues. The CDR3 DNA follows: TGTGCCAGCAGATCGCTCACGGAGTGGATTGCCAAAAACATTCAGTACTTC. This gives the protein CASRSLTEWIAKNIQYF. The complete variable domain, with remaining parts taken from reference TRBV7-9 and TRBJ2-4, reads DTGVSQNPRHKITKRGQNVTFRCDPISEHNRLYWYRQTLGQGPEFLTYFQNEAQLEKSRLLSDRFSAERPKGSFSTLEIQRTEQGDSAMYLCASRSLTEWIAKNIQYFGAGTRLSVL.

This clonotype was detected a few times. V is TRBV5-1 and J is TRBJ1-2; tentative D call: TRBD1 (5 bases). The CDR3 has 15 amino acids. Germline V gene lookup returns CDR1 SGHRS and CDR2 YFSETQ. The V end was cut by 0 bases, the J end by 4 bases, with 13 bases between. This CDR3 reads CASSLEGNAGYGYTF. The CDR3, as DNA: TGCGCCAGCAGCTTGGAGGGGAATGCTGGCTATGGCTACACCTTC.

This chain joins TRBV12-3 or TRBV12-4 and TRBJ1-6, with D hard to call. This CDR3 contains 12 residues. Trimming shortened V by 6 bases and J by 8 bases, and 8 bases separated the two germline ends. The chain's CDR3 is CASSPPDSPLHF. CDR3 nucleotides: TGTGCCAGCAGCCCCCCCGATTCACCCCTCCACTTT.

There are a few counts of this clonotype. The V and J genes are TRBV4-2 and TRBJ2-5, with 7 bases identical to TRBD2. The CDR3 consists of 16 residues. After removal of 1 base from V and 0 bases from J, the junction contained 5 bases not matched to a gene. The germline gives CDR1 LGHNA, CDR2 YNFKEQ. CDR3 coding DNA: TGTGCCAGCAGCCAAGTGGGGGAGGGATACCAAGAGACCCAGTACTTC. Translated, it gives CASSQVGEGYQETQYF.

This chain links TRBV7-2 with TRBJ2-7, with D possibly being TRBD2 (5 bases). The CDR3 is 16 residues long. CDR1 SGHTA and CDR2 FQGNSA come from the germline V gene. V lost 3 bases and J lost 0, with 15 bases in between. CDR3 region: CASSLRVELSSYEQYF. In nucleotides, the CDR3 is TGTGCCAGCAGCTTGAGGGTCGAGTTGAGCTCCTACGAGCAGTACTTC.

In this sample, this clonotype turned up a few times. The J gene is TRBJ2-7, the V gene TRBV29-1; D is ambiguous. The CDR3 consists of 13 residues. Trimming cost V 7 bases and J 0 bases, with 13 bases left between them. The V gene's germline CDR1 is SQVTM and CDR2 ANQGSEA. The CDR3 sequence: CSAESGTSYEQYF. As DNA, the CDR3 is TGCAGCGCCGAGTCAGGCACCTCCTACGAGCAGTACTTC.

This clonotype was detected a few times. This sequence joins TRBV6-6 and TRBJ1-1; D ambiguous. This CDR3 comprises 11 residues. V was shortened by 10 bases and J by 3 bases, with 9 bases between the two germline ends. Germline CDR1 MNHNY, CDR2 SVGAGI (reference sequence). CDR3 coding DNA: TGTGCCACCGATCGGGACACTGAAGCTTTCTTT. It specifies CATDRDTEAFF.

The rearrangement links TRBV7-8 to TRBJ2-2, with 13 bases lining up with TRBD2. Germline V gene lookup returns CDR1 SGHVS and CDR2 FQNEAQ. The CDR3 consists of 16 residues. The V gene end was trimmed by 5 bases and the J gene end by 4 bases; junction bases not matched to a gene: 4. CDR3 bases: TGTGCCAGCAGCCGCGGACTAGCGGGAGTCACCGGGGAGCTGTTTTTT. Translated: CASSRGLAGVTGELFF.

This clonotype was observed at least ten times. The chain carries TRBV6-5 and TRBJ2-2; no firm D call. Germline assignment: CDR1 MNHEY and CDR2 SVGAGI. Deletions cut 2 bases from V and 7 bases from J, with 2 bases between. CDR3 length equals 11 residues. CDR3 in amino acids: CASSYRGELFF. In nucleotides, the CDR3 is TGTGCCAGCAGTTACCGCGGGGAGCTGTTTTTT.

In its sample, this clonotype was seen a few times. This sequence joins TRBV7-9 and TRBJ2-5; D may be TRBD1 (6 bases). Trimming stripped 5 bases from V and 0 bases from J, with 16 bases between. Germline CDR1 reads SEHNR; CDR2 reads FQNEAQ (reference sequence). CDR3 length: 16 amino acids. The CDR3 DNA reads as TGTGCCAGCAGCGGATTGTGGGACACCGACCAAGAGACCCAGTACTTC. Protein product: CASSGLWDTDQETQYF. Together with reference TRBV7-9 and TRBJ2-5, the CDR3 gives the full variable domain: DTGVSQNPRHKITKRGQNVTFRCDPISEHNRLYWYRQTLGQGPEFLTYFQNEAQLEKSRLLSDRFSAERPKGSFSTLEIQRTEQGDSAMYLCASSGLWDTDQETQYFGPGTRLLVL.

The V and J genes are TRBV25-1 and TRBJ2-7; 8 bases fit TRBD1. V was clipped by 1 base and J by 6 bases; unmatched bases: 5. The CDR3 is 14 residues long. In germline, CDR1 is MGHDK, CDR2 SYGVNS. The CDR3 sequence: CASSESGGPAEQYF. CDR3 nucleotide sequence: TGTGCCAGCAGTGAATCAGGGGGCCCTGCCGAGCAGTACTTC.

The gene calls are TRBV7-9 and TRBJ2-2, with 7 bases fitting TRBD2. CDR1 and CDR2 (germline): SEHNR, FQNEAQ (reference sequence). J lost 8 bases, V lost 5 bases, and 14 bases had no gene match. There are 16 residues in the CDR3. The CDR3: CASSRWDYLFSGELFF. The CDR3, as DNA: TGTGCCAGCAGCCGTTGGGACTACTTATTTTCTGGGGAGCTGTTTTTT.